What follows describes a single T cell receptor (beta chain). Between the trimmed V and J ends, which lost 2 bases and 6 bases, there was a span of 8 bases. From germline, CDR1 is MNHEY and CDR2 SVGAGI. The CDR3 has 13 amino acids. This specimen comes from a study of control samples from healthy donors and cancer patients. Using immunoSEQ multiplex PCR, the repertoire was profiled, and TCRdb retains in-frame clones only, with some absent. Seen here are around 68,000 clones, 83% observed once, and the top ten hold less than 20%. Sequencing was done on a sample of blood. This sequence was found in a man aged 55 to 69 in good health. The chain employs TRBV6-5 and TRBJ2-1; D is undetermined. In DNA form, the CDR3 reads TGTGCCAGCAGTTACGGGTTCGGCAATGAGCAGTTCTTC. Translated, it gives CASSYGFGNEQFF.